The 15 T cell receptor beta chains presented below share a single source sample, sequenced in a study of neoadjuvant nivolumab and ipilimumab in lung cancer. Profiling relied on immunoSEQ multiplex PCR, and the TCRdb table lists in-frame clones only, not all of them. Of about 30,000 clones listed, 60% to 85% are singletons. The material was tumor tissue, obtained after neoadjuvant nivolumab, alone or with ipilimumab, at or shortly before surgery. Receptors were obtained from an adult with non-small cell lung cancer.

V and J are TRBV5-6 and TRBJ2-1; 11 bases are a match to TRBD2. This CDR3 has 15 amino acids. Germline V CDR1 and CDR2: SGHDT, YYEEEE. V shed 2 bases and J 4 bases; nucleotides not matched to a gene: 2. CDR3 protein: CASSFRLAGYNEQFF. The CDR3 nucleotides are TGTGCCAGCAGCTTCCGACTAGCGGGGTACAATGAGCAGTTCTTC. Using reference TRBV5-6 and TRBJ2-1 for the parts outside the CDR3, the full variable domain is DAGVTQSPTHLIKTRGQQVTLRCSPKSGHDTVSWYQQALGQGPQFIFQYYEEEERQRGNFPDRFSGHQFPNYSSELNVNALLLGDSALYLCASSFRLAGYNEQFFGPGTRLTVL.

The chain couples TRBV18 to TRBJ1-5; D is unresolved. V was pared by 3 bases and J by 5 bases, with 14 bases between. The CDR3 is 15 residues long. Germline V gene lookup returns CDR1 KGHSH and CDR2 LQKENI. The CDR3 DNA follows: TGTGCCAGCTCACCCCGCAAGTCTATCGATCAGCCCCAGCATTTT. It yields the protein CASSPRKSIDQPQHF.

The genes are TRBV7-9 and TRBJ1-1, with a possible D match to TRBD1 (6 bases). The germline gives CDR1 SEHNR, CDR2 FQNEAQ (reference sequence). V was trimmed by 5 bases and J by 3 bases, leaving 16 bases between them. The CDR3 is made up of 15 amino acids. Written as DNA, the CDR3 is TGTGCCAGCAGCCGGGGCGGGGGCGCCGACACTGAAGCTTTCTTT. Protein sequence: CASSRGGGADTEAFF.

The genes are TRBV4-1 and TRBJ2-7, with 7 bases identical to TRBD1. The CDR3 extends over 15 amino acids. CDR1 is MGHRA and CDR2 is YSYEKL in the germline V gene. The V and J ends lost 1 base and 0 bases, in that order; junction bases with no gene match: 3. The CDR3: CASSQGTGFSYEQYF. The CDR3 bases are TGCGCCAGCAGCCAAGGGACAGGATTCTCCTACGAGCAGTACTTC.

The gene calls are TRBV5-5 and TRBJ2-3, with 9 nucleotides matching TRBD2. This CDR3 is built from 17 residues. Germline V gives CDR1 SGHKS, CDR2 YYEKEE (reference sequence). V shed 4 bases and J 3 bases; nucleotides not matched to a gene: 12. CDR3: CASSRQWGGGATDTQYF. For the CDR3, the DNA is TGTGCCAGCAGCCGCCAATGGGGCGGGGGGGCAACAGATACGCAGTATTTT.

The chain couples TRBV5-1 to TRBJ2-2; possibly TRBD1 or TRBD2 for D (5 bases each). V lost 1 base and J lost 3, with 10 bases in between. CDR1 is SGHRS and CDR2 is YFSETQ in the germline V gene. The CDR3 has 15 residues. CDR3 in DNA: TGCGCCAGCAGCTTGACCTGGGGGTACACCGGGGAGCTGTTTTTT. This translates into CASSLTWGYTGELFF.

For this clone: With only one base between it and a far larger clone, this is likely a read error. The rearrangement joins TRBV5-1 to TRBJ2-3, with D possibly called TRBD1 or TRBD2 (5 bases each). The V end lost 0 bases, the J end lost 4 bases, and 9 bases lay between the germline ends. The CDR3 totals 14 residues. Germline lookup yields CDR1 SGHRS and CDR2 YFSETQ. This chain's CDR3 is CASSLGRDPDTQYF. DNA of the CDR3: TGCGCCAGCAGCTTGGGTAGGGACCCAGATACGCAGTATTTT.

This clone was counted between two and nine times. The J gene is TRBJ1-4, the V gene TRBV9; D gene unclear. The CDR3 contains 14 residues. V lost 0 bases to trimming and J lost 2 bases, with 5 bases between them. Per germline, CDR1 SGDLS and CDR2 YYNGEE. CDR3 nucleotides: TGTGCCAGCAGCGTAGGGAGCACTAATGAAAAACTGTTTTTT. This gives the protein CASSVGSTNEKLFF.

The chain joins TRBV30 to TRBJ1-2; 8 nucleotides align to TRBD1. Per germline, CDR1 GTSNPN and CDR2 SVGIG (reference sequence). CDR3 length: 13 residues. V shed 6 bases, J shed 4 bases, and the junction held 7 bases outside the gene matches. CDR3 sequence: CACVPGTGYGYTF. As DNA, the CDR3 is TGTGCCTGCGTTCCCGGGACAGGCTATGGCTACACCTTC.

V and J are TRBV4-1 and TRBJ1-1, with 9 bases that match TRBD1. The CDR3 covers 15 residues. The germline gives CDR1 MGHRA, CDR2 YSYEKL. The junction had 5 bases not matched to a gene; V was cut back by 3 bases and J by 3 bases. CDR3 in amino acids: CASSHPGQGDTEAFF. CDR3 DNA sequence: TGCGCCAGCAGCCATCCGGGACAGGGAGACACTGAAGCTTTCTTT.

A single count supports this clone. This chain links TRBV2 with TRBJ2-2, with D perhaps being TRBD1 or TRBD2 (6 bases each). In germline, CDR1 is SNHLY, CDR2 FYNNEI. Trimming took off 9 bases at V and 0 bases at J, with 14 bases between the two ends. The CDR3 runs to 15 residues. CDR3 protein: CASRRGASNTGELFF. The CDR3 region has the DNA TGTGCCAGTAGGAGGGGGGCTTCGAACACCGGGGAGCTGTTTTTT. Full variable domain (remainder filled in from reference TRBV2 and TRBJ2-2): EPEVTQTPSHQVTQMGQEVILRCVPISNHLYFYWYRQILGQKVEFLVSFYNNEISEKSEIFDDQFSVERPDGSNFTLKIRSTKLEDSAMYFCASRRGASNTGELFFGEGSRLTVL.

The J gene is TRBJ1-6, the V gene TRBV6-5; 8 nucleotides agree with TRBD1. The germline V gene has CDR1 MNHEY and CDR2 SVGAGI. V lost 6 bases to trimming and J lost 7 bases; unmatched junction nucleotides: 5. The length of the CDR3 is 14 residues. Written as DNA, the CDR3 is TGTGCCAGCAGCCGGACAGGGCGCAATTCACCCCTCCACTTT. Translating gives CASSRTGRNSPLHF.

For the CDR3, the DNA is TGTGCCTGGAGTGTAGGGGGAAACTCTGGGGCCAACGTCCTGACTTTC. As protein: CAWSVGGNSGANVLTF. This rearrangement joins TRBV30 to TRBJ2-6, with D perhaps TRBD1 (6 bases). The V end was cut by 0 bases, the J end by 0 bases, with 9 bases between. Germline-derived CDR1 and CDR2 are GTSNPN and SVGIG (reference sequence). The CDR3 spans 16 residues.

This chain uses TRBV7-2 with TRBJ1-1; 7 bases map to TRBD1. The CDR3 totals 14 residues. Germline V gene sequence: CDR1 SGHTA, CDR2 FQGNSA. The V segment lost 1 base and the J segment 11 bases; nucleotides outside the gene matches: 10. Here the CDR3 reads CASSLGGDRLLAFF. Here the CDR3 DNA reads TGTGCCAGCAGCTTAGGAGGGGACAGACTTCTGGCTTTCTTT. The variable domain in full, completed from reference TRBV7-2 and TRBJ1-1, reads GAGVSQSPSNKVTEKGKDVELRCDPISGHTALYWYRQSLGQGLEFLIYFQGNSAPDKSGLPSDRFSAERTGGSVSTLTIQRTQQEDSAVYLCASSLGGDRLLAFFGQGTRLTVV.

The J gene is TRBJ2-1, the V gene TRBV6-1; no reliable D call. The CDR3 covers 15 residues. Germline V lookup: CDR1 MNHNS, CDR2 SASEGT. V lost 1 base, J lost 8 bases, and 15 bases lay in between. The CDR3 bases are TGTGCCAGCAGTGAAGAAATGGGAACCGTCCATGAGCAGTTCTTC. Its translation: CASSEEMGTVHEQFF.